A selection of T cell receptor beta chains follows, all from one sample in a study of blood T cell repertoires in COVID-19. The data were produced by immunoSEQ multiplex PCR, yet TCRdb's version contains in-frame clones alone and is incomplete. Of about 290,000 clones in the sample, under 90% were seen once. The source material was PBMCs or T cells enriched from blood (not recorded which). The receptor source for this set is a woman aged 40 to 50 who had recovered from COVID-19. The CDR3 runs from the conserved cysteine through the conserved F or W. D genes are given only for firm matches. Some rows mark clone size as missing; the rest say once, few, many or name a class of expanded clone.

CASSPRSGGLAGGSDTQYF	TGTGCCAGCAGCCCTCGGTCGGGGGGACTAGCGGGAGGTTCAGATACGCAGTATTTT	.	TRBV7-2	TRBJ2-3	TRBD2
CASSYSGRDEAFF	TGTGCCAGCAGTTACAGTGGGAGGGATGAAGCTTTCTTT	.	TRBV6-5	TRBJ1-1	.
CASSVGGSNEKLFF	TGTGCCAGCAGCGTTGGCGGAAGCAATGAAAAACTGTTTTTT	once	TRBV9	TRBJ1-4	.
CAVSGISGEQYF	TGTGCCGTCTCCGGCATCTCGGGGGAGCAGTACTTC	once	TRBV19	TRBJ2-7	.
CASSHLRRDKVAYEQYF	TGTGCCAGCAGCCACCTCCGCCGGGACAAGGTTGCCTACGAGCAGTACTTC	.	TRBV7-3	TRBJ2-7	.
CAISESSTRNEKLFF	TGTGCCATCAGTGAGTCATCCACGCGTAATGAAAAACTGTTTTTT	.	TRBV10-3	TRBJ1-4	.
CASSLVWRDTGRKNTEAFF	TGCGCCAGCAGCTTGGTGTGGAGGGATACTGGACGGAAGAACACTGAAGCTTTCTTT	once	TRBV5-1	TRBJ1-1	.
CASSQDRSYGYTF	TGTGCCAGCAGTCAGGACAGGAGCTATGGCTACACCTTC	.	TRBV12-3/TRBV12-4	TRBJ1-2	TRBD1
CAWSVGQGNYGYTF	TGTGCCTGGAGTGTGGGACAGGGGAACTATGGCTACACCTTC	.	TRBV30	TRBJ1-2	TRBD1
CASSRGTAQNQETQYF	TGTGCCAGCAGCCGTGGGACTGCCCAGAACCAAGAGACCCAGTACTTC	.	TRBV3-1/TRBV3-2	TRBJ2-5	.
CASSPILGGSEKLFF	TGTGCCAGCAGTCCGATCCTTGGGGGGAGTGAAAAACTGTTTTTT	.	TRBV27	TRBJ1-4	.
CASSPRTGSTDTQYF	TGCGCCAGCAGCCCCCGTACAGGGTCTACAGATACGCAGTATTTT	.	TRBV5-1	TRBJ2-3	.
CASSFSLAGSTTDEQYF	TGTGCCAGCTCATTTTCCTTGGCGGGATCCACTACTGACGAGCAGTACTTC	once	TRBV18	TRBJ2-7	.
CASSHSGTGFPYEQYF	TGTGCCAGCAGCCATTCCGGGACAGGTTTTCCCTACGAGCAGTACTTC	.	TRBV14	TRBJ2-7	TRBD1
CATVRSPGNTIYF	TGTGCCACAGTACGGAGTCCGGGAAACACCATATATTTT	.	TRBV2	TRBJ1-3	.
CASSDRTNEKLFF	TGTGCCAGCAGTGACAGAACTAATGAAAAACTGTTTTTT	.	TRBV2	TRBJ1-4	.
CASSLGSSGSRRETQYF	TGTGCCAGCAGCTTAGGTTCTTCGGGGTCGAGGAGGGAGACCCAGTACTTC	.	TRBV11-2	TRBJ2-5	.
CASSRTPGVTEAFF	TGTGCCAGCAGCCGCACTCCAGGGGTTACAGAAGCTTTCTTT	once	TRBV5-8	TRBJ1-1	.
CASSLVYEAFF	TGTGCCAGCAGCTTGGTGTATGAAGCTTTCTTT	.	TRBV5-5	TRBJ1-1	.
CASSEGGRTEAFF	TGCGCCAGCAGTGAGGGCGGCCGAACTGAAGCTTTCTTT	.	TRBV10-1	TRBJ1-1	.
CASSQDFGSDEQYF	TGTGCCAGCAGCCAAGATTTTGGGAGCGACGAGCAGTACTTC	once	TRBV4-2	TRBJ2-7	.
CASSLLPNTEAFF	TGCGCCAGCAGCTTGCTACCGAACACTGAAGCTTTCTTT	.	TRBV5-1	TRBJ1-1	.
CAISETRDTEAFF	TGTGCCATCAGTGAGACGCGGGACACTGAAGCTTTCTTT	.	TRBV10-3	TRBJ1-1	.
CASSRQGDYGYTF	TGTGCCAGCAGCCGACAGGGGGACTATGGCTACACCTTC	few	TRBV2	TRBJ1-2	TRBD1
CSASEENGYTF	TGCAGTGCTAGTGAGGAGAATGGCTACACCTTC	once	TRBV20-1	TRBJ1-2	.
CASSYSGTGGYEQYF	TGTGCCAGCAGTTACTCCGGGACAGGGGGTTACGAGCAGTACTTC	.	TRBV6-2/TRBV6-3	TRBJ2-7	TRBD1
CATSRDLRGAGNEQFF	TGTGCCACCAGCAGAGATCTCCGGGGGGCCGGGAATGAGCAGTTCTTC	.	TRBV15	TRBJ2-1	.
CASSLQPSNTEAFF	TGCGCCAGCAGCTTACAGCCATCGAACACTGAAGCTTTCTTT	.	TRBV5-1	TRBJ1-1	.
CASSPSGSSGRQFF	TGTGCCAGCAGCCCCTCGGGCTCTAGCGGGAGACAGTTCTTC	once	TRBV11-1	TRBJ2-1	TRBD2
CASSQDPGTGYGYTF	TGCGCCAGCAGCCAAGACCCCGGGACAGGGTACGGCTACACCTTC	.	TRBV4-1	TRBJ1-2	TRBD1
CASSRGADYGYTF	TGCGCCAGCAGTCGGGGGGCGGACTATGGCTACACCTTC	.	TRBV10-1	TRBJ1-2	.
CASSWGQGYEQYF	TGTGCCAGCAGTTGGGGACAGGGCTACGAGCAGTACTTC	once	TRBV6-5	TRBJ2-7	TRBD1
CASSLAAGWGAEAFF	TGTGCCAGCAGCTTGGCGGCAGGGTGGGGCGCTGAAGCTTTCTTT	.	TRBV5-6	TRBJ1-1	.
CASGFGDRAGGTF	TGTGCTAGTGGTTTCGGGGACAGGGCTGGGGGCACCTTC	.	TRBV12-5	TRBJ1-2	TRBD1
CAISEGGLDEKLFF	TGTGCCATCAGTGAAGGGGGCCTCGATGAAAAACTGTTTTTT	.	TRBV10-3	TRBJ1-4	TRBD1
CASSQERGTEAFF	TGTGCCAGCAGCCAAGAGCGTGGCACTGAAGCTTTCTTT	once	TRBV14	TRBJ1-1	.
CASSPSGTNTGELFF	TGTGCCAGCTCACCGAGCGGGACGAACACCGGGGAGCTGTTTTTT	.	TRBV18	TRBJ2-2	TRBD2